The 5 T cell receptor beta chains below all came from one sample that was sequenced in a study of technical replicates of blood from a handful of donors. Sequencing used immunoSEQ multiplex PCR; TCRdb keeps in-frame clones, though not all of them. Of about 14,000 clones detected, roughly 80% appear once; the ten largest clones hold around 11%. The sequenced material came from PBMCs. The receptor source for this set is a human donor in good health.

The V call is TRBV5-1, the J call TRBJ2-1, with TRBD2 matching over 14 bases. Germline CDR1 and CDR2: SGHRS and YFSETQ. The CDR3 sequence is 16 residues long. The V segment lost 0 bases and the J segment 9 bases; nucleotides outside the gene matches: 5. CDR3 protein: CASSLGLAGGLFEQFF. The CDR3 nucleotides read TGCGCCAGCAGCTTGGGACTAGCGGGAGGGCTTTTTGAGCAGTTCTTC.

The chain recombines TRBV5-6 with TRBJ2-7, with 7 nucleotides matching TRBD1. J was trimmed by 2 bases and V by 5 bases; bases with no gene match: 10. Germline CDR1 is SGHDT and CDR2 is YYEEEE. The CDR3 contains 15 residues. CDR3 coding DNA: TGTGCCAGCAGTGGGGACAGACGCGGTCCCTACGAGCAGTACTTC. Its translation: CASSGDRRGPYEQYF.

The V call is TRBV11-2, the J call TRBJ2-7, with 15 nucleotides matching TRBD2. CDR1 is SGHAT and CDR2 is FQNNGV in the germline V gene. There are 16 residues in the CDR3. With V trimmed by 5 bases and J by 6 bases, 8 bases remained unmatched. CDR3 in DNA: TGTGCCAGCAGCCATGGACTAGCGGGAGGGCAAGGCGAGCAGTACTTC. This codes for CASSHGLAGGQGEQYF.

V is TRBV6-1 and J is TRBJ2-7; 9 positions agree with TRBD2. The V and J ends lost 8 bases and 3 bases, in that order; junction bases with no gene match: 5. The CDR3 has 13 amino acids. CDR1 and CDR2 from the germline V gene are MNHNS and SASEGT. CDR3 bases: TGTGCCAGCCGCAGGACTAGCGACTACGAGCAGTACTTC. This encodes CASRRTSDYEQYF.

The CDR3 here is CAISEVRQANTGELFF. The CDR3 nucleotides read TGTGCCATCAGTGAGGTTCGACAGGCGAACACCGGGGAGCTGTTTTTT. V usage is TRBV10-3 and J usage is TRBJ2-2; D perhaps matches TRBD1 (6 bases). The CDR3 has 16 residues. The germline gives CDR1 ENHRY, CDR2 SYGVKD. V lost 2 bases and J 0 bases, leaving 10 bases between the germline ends.